The 27 T cell receptor beta chains presented below share a single source sample, sequenced in a study of blood T cell repertoires in COVID-19 (dated by TCRdb to 2018 to 2021). The library was produced with the immunoSEQ multiplex PCR assay. The source is immuneACCESS, and TCRdb retained only in-frame sequences with V and J called. Part of the clones is not carried over; for the studies checked, unresolved V genes explain less than half of this, and the remainder is unexplained. The sample contains about 200,000 clones, 80% to 90% of them found a single time. Of the sample, 3.3% is held by the ten largest clones. The specimen sequenced was peripheral blood. These receptors were collected from a man aged 55 to 69 with acute or convalescent COVID-19.

The J gene is TRBJ2-7, the V gene TRBV20-1, with TRBD1 matching 7 bases. The CDR3 length is 11 residues. The V gene end was trimmed by 5 bases and the J gene end by 3 bases; junction bases not matched to a gene: 1. The germline CDR1 and CDR2 sequences are DFQATT and SNEGSKA (reference sequence). The CDR3 here is CSAQGVYEQYF. The DNA for the CDR3 is TGCAGTGCTCAGGGGGTCTACGAGCAGTACTTC.

This sequence joins TRBV27 and TRBJ1-5; D is uncertain. The CDR3 consists of 15 residues. Looked up from germline, CDR1 is MNHEY and CDR2 is SMNVEV (reference sequence). With 1 base removed from V and 7 bases from J, the gap between germline ends came to 14 bases. The CDR3 protein is CASSLYKSGGQPQHF. CDR3 DNA: TGTGCCAGCAGTTTATATAAGAGCGGCGGCCAGCCCCAGCATTTT.

The V call is TRBV21-1, the J call TRBJ2-1; TRBD2 is taken as the D call from the table, unchecked against the DNA. TRBV21-1 is described as a pseudogene. The CDR3 runs 17 residues. The CDR3: CASSKGPSGRAYNEQFF. CDR3 DNA: TGTGCCAGCAGCAAAGGGCCTAGCGGGAGGGCCTACAATGAGCAGTTCTTC.

V usage is TRBV6-1 and J usage is TRBJ2-1, with D uncertain. Between the trimmed V and J ends, which lost 1 base and 0 bases, there was a span of 10 bases. There are 16 residues in the CDR3. Germline V gives CDR1 MNHNS, CDR2 SASEGT. The CDR3 DNA reads TGTGCCAGCAGTGAAGGGTGGAGAAGCTCCTACAATGAGCAGTTCTTC. Its translation: CASSEGWRSSYNEQFF.

This chain connects TRBV7-3 to TRBJ2-7; maybe TRBD2 (5 bases). The V end was cut by 0 bases, the J end by 6 bases, with 9 bases between. The CDR3 has 13 residues. Germline lookup yields CDR1 SGHTA and CDR2 FQGTGA. The CDR3 nucleotides read TGTGCCAGCAGCTTAACGTTCGGGGTCGAGCAGTACTTC. Its protein is CASSLTFGVEQYF.

This chain uses TRBV28 with TRBJ2-2; no clear D gene. Trimming stripped 2 bases from V and 4 bases from J, with 5 bases between. Germline CDR1 is MDHEN and CDR2 is SYDVKM. The CDR3 runs to 13 residues. This CDR3 reads CASSLIGTGELFF. Here the CDR3 DNA reads TGTGCCAGCAGTTTAATCGGCACCGGGGAGCTGTTTTTT.

The CDR3 spells CASSFGQGDEQYF. The CDR3 DNA reads TGTGCCAGCAGTTTCGGACAGGGTGACGAGCAGTACTTC. This chain uses TRBV27 with TRBJ2-7, with 8 bases fitting TRBD1. J lost 5 bases, V lost 3 bases, and 3 bases had no gene match. CDR1 is MNHEY and CDR2 is SMNVEV in the germline V gene (reference sequence). The CDR3 has 13 residues.

The genes are TRBV5-3 and TRBJ2-5, with 7 nucleotides matching TRBD2. TRBV5-3 is annotated as an ORF whose role is uncertain. The CDR3 contains 16 residues. Trimming cost V 1 base and J 5 bases; bases outside gene matches: 11. The CDR3 reads CARSLPRGRERETQYF. The CDR3 region has the DNA TGTGCCAGAAGCTTGCCGCGGGGGAGAGAGAGGGAGACCCAGTACTTC.

J is TRBJ2-7 and V is TRBV7-6; D unresolved. Germline V gene lookup returns CDR1 SGHVS and CDR2 FNYEAQ. V was cut by 0 bases and J by 0 bases, with 6 bases left in between. The CDR3 runs to 14 residues. In DNA form, the CDR3 reads TGTGCCAGCAGCTTAGCGGCCAGCTCCTACGAGCAGTACTTC. It encodes CASSLAASSYEQYF.

The chain joins TRBV4-1 to TRBJ2-7; 12 bases fit TRBD2. Per germline, CDR1 MGHRA and CDR2 YSYEKL. The trim removed 2 bases at V and 6 bases at J, leaving 11 bases unmatched. The CDR3 spans 17 residues. CDR3 amino acids: CASSQFTSGRPGGEQYF. CDR3 DNA: TGCGCCAGCAGCCAATTTACTAGCGGGAGGCCTGGCGGCGAGCAGTACTTC.

V and J are TRBV5-1 and TRBJ1-1, with TRBD1 matching 9 bases. CDR3 length: 14 amino acids. Trimming took 4 bases from V and 5 from J; bases not matched to a gene: 6. Germline V gene lookup returns CDR1 SGHRS and CDR2 YFSETQ. The CDR3 region is CASSPGQGWTEAFF. The CDR3 DNA follows: TGCGCCAGCAGCCCGGGACAGGGATGGACTGAAGCTTTCTTT.

This chain links TRBV28 with TRBJ1-1, with D tentatively TRBD1 (6 bases). Looked up from germline, CDR1 is MDHEN and CDR2 is SYDVKM. This CDR3 spans 12 amino acids. Deletions cut 4 bases from V and 7 bases from J, with 10 bases between. CDR3 residues: CASSSGGLEAFF. In DNA form, the CDR3 reads TGTGCCAGCAGTTCGGGGGGCCTTGAAGCTTTCTTT.

The rearrangement links TRBV19 to TRBJ2-5; D is uncertain. The V gene lost 0 bases and the J gene lost 2 bases, with 4 bases spanning the gap. Germline CDR1 LNHDA, CDR2 SQIVND (reference sequence). This CDR3 contains 13 residues. Here the CDR3 DNA reads TGTGCCAGTAGTATAGACCCTCAAGAGACCCAGTACTTC. Protein product: CASSIDPQETQYF.

The V gene is TRBV19, the J gene TRBJ2-7; TRBD2 matches 9 bases. This CDR3 has 15 amino acids. CDR1 and CDR2 (germline): LNHDA, SQIVND (reference sequence). V was clipped by 2 bases and J by 3 bases; unmatched bases: 5. CDR3 DNA: TGTGCCAGTAGTATAAATAGCGGGGGAGGCTACGAGCAGTACTTC. This translates into CASSINSGGGYEQYF. Variable domain in full (rest from reference TRBV19 and TRBJ2-7): DGGITQSPKYLFRKEGQNVTLSCEQNLNHDAMYWYRQDPGQGLRLIYYSQIVNDFQKGDIAEGYSVSREKKESFPLTVTSAQKNPTAFYLCASSINSGGGYEQYFGPGTRLTVT.

The chain joins TRBV28 to TRBJ2-7, with 9 bases that match TRBD2. This CDR3 is 14 amino acids long. CDR1 is MDHEN, CDR2 SYDVKM, per germline. Germline trimming cut 2 bases from V and 1 base from J; bases unmatched to any gene: 0. DNA of the CDR3: TGTGCCAGCAGTTTACTAGCGGGGTCCTACGAGCAGTACTTC. This encodes CASSLLAGSYEQYF.

The chain uses TRBV7-3 and TRBJ2-3; tentatively, D is TRBD2 (5 bases). Trimming cost V 6 bases and J 2 bases, with 9 bases left between them. The CDR3 loop spans 13 amino acids. Germline-derived CDR1 and CDR2 are SGHTA and FQGTGA. The CDR3 here is CASRPGNTDTQYF. The CDR3 nucleotides read TGTGCCAGCAGGCCGGGAAACACAGATACGCAGTATTTT.

The rearrangement uses TRBV27 and TRBJ2-7, with TRBD2 matching 11 bases. The junction had 0 bases not matched to a gene; V was cut back by 2 bases and J by 3 bases. The CDR3 length is 14 residues. Germline V gene lookup returns CDR1 MNHEY and CDR2 SMNVEV (reference sequence). CDR3 region: CASSLTSGSYEQYF. The CDR3 DNA reads as TGTGCCAGCAGTTTAACTAGCGGGAGCTACGAGCAGTACTTC.

The CDR3 nucleotides read TGTGCCAGCAAGGGATCTAGGCCAGGGCCTTCGCGCTATGAAGCTTTCTTT. Amino acids: CASKGSRPGPSRYEAFF. V gene TRBV27 combines with J gene TRBJ1-1, with D perhaps TRBD1 (5 bases). Germline lookup yields CDR1 MNHEY and CDR2 SMNVEV (reference sequence). The CDR3 extends over 17 amino acids. The V end was cut by 7 bases, the J end by 7 bases, with 28 bases between.

V gene TRBV18 combines with J gene TRBJ2-5, with TRBD1 as a possible D gene (6 bases). Trimming pared 3 bases from V and 4 bases from J, leaving 12 bases between. CDR3 length equals 14 residues. Germline-derived CDR1 and CDR2 are KGHSH and LQKENI. CDR3 sequence (DNA): TGTGCCAGCTCACCGGGGGCCCTTTCAGAGACCCAGTACTTC. Translation gives CASSPGALSETQYF. The full variable domain, rest sourced from reference TRBV18 and TRBJ2-5, is NAGVMQNPRHLVRRRGQEARLRCSPMKGHSHVYWYRQLPEEGLKFMVYLQKENIIDESGMPKERFSAEFPKEGPSILRIQQVVRGDSAAYFCASSPGALSETQYFGPGTRLLVL.

The chain is built from TRBV19 and TRBJ2-3; D possibly corresponds to TRBD1 (6 bases). In germline, CDR1 is LNHDA, CDR2 SQIVND (reference sequence). CDR3 length: 15 residues. Trimming took off 7 bases at V and 0 bases at J, with 14 bases between the two ends. CDR3 DNA sequence: TGTGCCAGTACCATGCAGGACAGCAGCACAGATACGCAGTATTTT. Translating gives CASTMQDSSTDTQYF.

A few counts support this clone. V gene TRBV28 combines with J gene TRBJ2-1; D gene unclear. The CDR3 is 14 amino acids. V was cut by 6 bases and J by 0 bases, with 9 bases left in between. CDR1 and CDR2 (germline): MDHEN, SYDVKM. The DNA for the CDR3 is TGTGCCAGCAGACGCGCGAGCTCCTACAATGAGCAGTTCTTC. It codes for CASRRASSYNEQFF.

V gene TRBV10-3 combines with J gene TRBJ2-7, with a tentative D call TRBD1 (6 bases). The CDR3 has 15 amino acids. V was trimmed by 5 bases and J by 0 bases, leaving 14 bases between them. Per germline, CDR1 ENHRY and CDR2 SYGVKD. The CDR3 nucleotides are TGTGCCATCAGTACAGCCAGGGGACCCTCCTACGAGCAGTACTTC. As protein: CAISTARGPSYEQYF.

The V and J genes are TRBV3-1 (or the pseudogene TRBV3-2) and TRBJ1-3; D is uncertain. Trimming took 1 base from V and 0 from J, leaving 10 bases between them. CDR1 LGHDT and CDR2 YNNKEL come from the germline V gene (reference sequence). CDR3 length equals 16 residues. For the CDR3, the DNA is TGTGCCAGCAGCCAAGTTATAGCCGACTCTGGAAACACCATATATTTT. As protein: CASSQVIADSGNTIYF.

The chain uses TRBV5-1 and TRBJ2-3, with D tentatively TRBD1 (5 bases). V was cut by 0 bases and J by 1 base, with 6 bases left in between. The CDR3 consists of 14 residues. From germline, CDR1 is SGHRS and CDR2 YFSETQ. The CDR3 loop reads CASSLEGGTDTQYF. The CDR3 nucleotides read TGCGCCAGCAGCTTGGAAGGGGGCACAGATACGCAGTATTTT. Full variable domain (missing parts from reference TRBV5-1 and TRBJ2-3): KAGVTQTPRYLIKTRGQQVTLSCSPISGHRSVSWYQQTPGQGLQFLFEYFSETQRNKGNFPGRFSGRQFSNSRSEMNVSTLELGDSALYLCASSLEGGTDTQYFGPGTRLTVL.

CDR3: CAISITGGRDSSYEQYF. Here the CDR3 DNA reads TGTGCCATCAGTATCACGGGCGGGCGGGACAGCTCCTACGAGCAGTACTTC. This chain connects TRBV10-3 to TRBJ2-7, with D possibly being TRBD1 (7 bases). The V end was cut by 5 bases, the J end by 0 bases, with 20 bases between. The CDR3 extends over 17 amino acids. CDR1 and CDR2 (germline): ENHRY, SYGVKD.

The chain combines TRBV19 with TRBJ2-7; D is possibly TRBD1 (6 bases). Trimming took 0 bases from V and 6 from J, leaving 12 bases between them. The CDR3 sequence is 14 residues long. Germline CDR1 and CDR2: LNHDA and SQIVND (reference sequence). CDR3 region: CASSIEVGGREQYF. CDR3 nucleotide sequence: TGTGCCAGTAGTATAGAGGTAGGGGGTCGCGAGCAGTACTTC.

The rearrangement links TRBV2 to TRBJ2-3; TRBD1 matches at 8 bases. Germline lookup yields CDR1 SNHLY and CDR2 FYNNEI. The CDR3 runs to 16 residues. Trimming took 7 bases from V and 3 from J; bases not matched to a gene: 12. CDR3 DNA sequence: TGTGCCAGCACCGACACAGGGGGGCAGTCGACAGATACGCAGTATTTT. Translating gives CASTDTGGQSTDTQYF.